Listed below are T cell receptor beta chains from one sample, sequenced in a study of PD-1 blockade in classical Hodgkin lymphoma. Repertoires were generated with immunoSEQ multiplex PCR, while TCRdb's copy carries only in-frame clones and drops some. The sample includes about 25,000 clones, 94% of them seen just once. Sequencing input: peripheral blood mononuclear cells (PBMCs). The receptors originated from a human donor with classical Hodgkin lymphoma. Both conserved end residues are part of each CDR3. The order of the fields is CDR3 protein, V gene.

CDR3 protein: CASSEAVLNTEAFF
V gene: TRBV2

CDR3 protein: CASSPRGLAREQYF
V gene: TRBV4-2

CDR3 protein: CASNGVRSVTGGREAFF
V gene: TRBV27

CDR3 protein: CASSLSSGTGTEAFF
V gene: TRBV7-9

CDR3 protein: CASSLGTSGGNEQFF
V gene: TRBV7-8

CDR3 protein: CAISPSGSYEQYF
V gene: TRBV10-3

CDR3 protein: CAWCLAGANTGELFF
V gene: TRBV30

CDR3 protein: CASSNYRTASYGYTF
V gene: TRBV27

CDR3 protein: CASSQIGTGSEKLFF
V gene: TRBV4-2

CDR3 protein: CASSPQSGANVLTF
V gene: TRBV27

CDR3 protein: CASSLVGVEETQYF
V gene: TRBV13

CDR3 protein: CASSLVGVNTEAFF
V gene: TRBV7-3

CDR3 protein: CASSYSVSLRNTEAFF
V gene: TRBV6-6

CDR3 protein: CAWSQGMNTEAFF
V gene: TRBV30

CDR3 protein: CASSIATLAGETQYF
V gene: TRBV19

CDR3 protein: CASSIEGGQPNQPQHF
V gene: TRBV19

CDR3 protein: CAIMTGLETQYF
V gene: TRBV6-1

CDR3 protein: CASSWAVGTGNTGELFF
V gene: TRBV5-1